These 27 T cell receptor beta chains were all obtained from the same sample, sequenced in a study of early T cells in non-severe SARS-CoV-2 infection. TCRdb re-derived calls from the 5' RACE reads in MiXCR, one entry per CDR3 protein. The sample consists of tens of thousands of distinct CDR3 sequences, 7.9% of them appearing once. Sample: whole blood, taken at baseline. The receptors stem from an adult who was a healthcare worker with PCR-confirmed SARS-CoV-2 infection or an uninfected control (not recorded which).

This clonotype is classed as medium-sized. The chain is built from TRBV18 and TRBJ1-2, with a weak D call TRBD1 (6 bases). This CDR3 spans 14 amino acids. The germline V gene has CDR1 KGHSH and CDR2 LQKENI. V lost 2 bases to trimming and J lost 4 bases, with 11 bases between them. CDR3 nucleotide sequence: TGTGCCAGCTCACCAGGGGGCTATGGCTATGGCTACACCTTC. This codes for CASSPGGYGYGYTF.

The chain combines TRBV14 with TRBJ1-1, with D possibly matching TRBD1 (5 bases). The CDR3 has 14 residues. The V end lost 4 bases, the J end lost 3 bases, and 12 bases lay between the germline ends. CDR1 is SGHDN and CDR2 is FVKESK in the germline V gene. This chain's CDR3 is CASSPQGLYTEAFF. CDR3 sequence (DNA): TGTGCCAGCAGCCCGCAGGGTTTGTACACTGAAGCTTTCTTT.

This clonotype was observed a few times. CDR3 DNA sequence: TGCGCCAGCAGTCCCGGGTGGGTCCAGCCCTCCTACGAGCAGTACTTC. Encoded protein: CASSPGWVQPSYEQYF. This chain uses TRBV5-1 with TRBJ2-7; D is undetermined. Germline loops: CDR1 SGHRS, CDR2 YFSETQ. Trimming cost V 5 bases and J 0 bases, with 18 bases left between them. The CDR3 extends over 16 amino acids.

CDR3 region: CASSPRNSGAQYF. For the CDR3, the DNA is TGTGCCAGCTCACCACGAAATAGCGGTGCGCAGTATTTT. The chain has TRBV18 and TRBJ2-3; TRBD2 is a possible D gene (6 bases). V dropped 1 base and J dropped 10 bases, with 12 bases sitting between them. CDR1 and CDR2 from the germline V gene are KGHSH and LQKENI. The CDR3 is 13 amino acids.

The DNA of the CDR3 is TGTGCCAGCAGTCTACATGGGCAGGGAGACACTGAAGCTTTCTTT. Its translation is CASSLHGQGDTEAFF. The chain combines TRBV12-3 or TRBV12-4 with TRBJ1-1, with D maybe TRBD1 (5 bases). The CDR3 covers 15 residues. V lost 5 bases to trimming and J lost 3 bases, with 16 bases between them.

The CDR3 is CASSLRVGGSNQPQHF. The CDR3 nucleotides read TGTGCCAGCAGCTTGCGAGTTGGGGGTAGCAATCAGCCCCAGCATTTT. The chain employs TRBV5-6 and TRBJ1-5; tentatively, D is TRBD1 (5 bases). The CDR3 has 16 amino acids. Germline CDR1 SGHDT, CDR2 YYEEEE. Deletions cut 1 base from V and 0 bases from J, with 11 bases between. Complete variable domain (other parts from reference TRBV5-6 and TRBJ1-5): DAGVTQSPTHLIKTRGQQVTLRCSPKSGHDTVSWYQQALGQGPQFIFQYYEEEERQRGNFPDRFSGHQFPNYSSELNVNALLLGDSALYLCASSLRVGGSNQPQHFGDGTRLSIL.

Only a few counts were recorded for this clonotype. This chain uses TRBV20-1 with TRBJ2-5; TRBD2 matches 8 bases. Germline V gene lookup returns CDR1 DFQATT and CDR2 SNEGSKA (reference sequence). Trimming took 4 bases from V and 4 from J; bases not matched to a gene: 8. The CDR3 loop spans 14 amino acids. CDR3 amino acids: CSATSGTSRETQYF. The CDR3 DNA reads TGCAGTGCTACTTCCGGGACTAGTCGAGAGACCCAGTACTTC.

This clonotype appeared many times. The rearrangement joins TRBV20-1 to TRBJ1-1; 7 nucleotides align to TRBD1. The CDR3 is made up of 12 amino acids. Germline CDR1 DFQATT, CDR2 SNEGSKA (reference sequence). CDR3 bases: TGCGGAAGTGCGGCAGGGGGGCCTGAAGCTTTCTTT. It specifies CGSAAGGPEAFF.

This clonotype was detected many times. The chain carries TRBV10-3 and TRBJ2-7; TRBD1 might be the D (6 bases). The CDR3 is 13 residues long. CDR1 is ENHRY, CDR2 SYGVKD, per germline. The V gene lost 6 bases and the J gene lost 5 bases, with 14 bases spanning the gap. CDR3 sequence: CAISAQGADEQYF. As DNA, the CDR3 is TGTGCCATCAGCGCACAGGGAGCGGACGAGCAGTACTTC.

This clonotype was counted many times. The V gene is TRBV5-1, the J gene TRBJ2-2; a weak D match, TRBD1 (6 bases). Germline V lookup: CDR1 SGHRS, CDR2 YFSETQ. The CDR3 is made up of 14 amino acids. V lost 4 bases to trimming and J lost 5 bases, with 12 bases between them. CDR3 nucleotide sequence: TGCGCCAGCAGCGCGGACAGAGGGACCGGGGAGCTGTTTTTT. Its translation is CASSADRGTGELFF.

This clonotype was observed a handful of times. Here the CDR3 reads CASSARYRVDEQFF. The DNA for the CDR3 is TGTGCCAGCAGCGCCCGATACAGGGTCGATGAGCAGTTCTTC. The genes are TRBV7-2 and TRBJ2-1, with D maybe TRBD1 (6 bases). Germline-derived CDR1 and CDR2 are SGHTA and FQGNSA. This CDR3 is 14 amino acids long. V lost 5 bases, J lost 8 bases, and 16 bases lay in between.

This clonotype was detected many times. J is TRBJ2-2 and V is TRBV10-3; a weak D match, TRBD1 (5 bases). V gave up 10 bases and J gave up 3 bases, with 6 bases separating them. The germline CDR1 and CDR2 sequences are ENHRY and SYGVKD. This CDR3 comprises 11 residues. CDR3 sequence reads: CATRDTGELFF. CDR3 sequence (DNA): TGTGCCACCAGGGACACCGGGGAGCTGTTTTTT.

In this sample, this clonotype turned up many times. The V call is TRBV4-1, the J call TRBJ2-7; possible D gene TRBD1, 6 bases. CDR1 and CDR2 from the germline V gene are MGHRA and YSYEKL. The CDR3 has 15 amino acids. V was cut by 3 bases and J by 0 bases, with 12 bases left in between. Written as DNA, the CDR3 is TGCGCCAGCAGCCACACAGGGCCTAGCTCCTACGAGCAGTACTTC. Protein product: CASSHTGPSSYEQYF.

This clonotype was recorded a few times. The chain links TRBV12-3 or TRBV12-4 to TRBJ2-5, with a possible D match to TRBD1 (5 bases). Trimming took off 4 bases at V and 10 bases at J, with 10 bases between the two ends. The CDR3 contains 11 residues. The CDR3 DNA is TGTGCCAGCAGTTCCGGACAAGGCCAGTACTTC. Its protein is CASSSGQGQYF.

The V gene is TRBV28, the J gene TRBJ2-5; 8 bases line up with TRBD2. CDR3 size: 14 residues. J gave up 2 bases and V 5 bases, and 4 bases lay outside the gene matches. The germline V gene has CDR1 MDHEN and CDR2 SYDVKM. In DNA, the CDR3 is TGTGCCAGCAGTCCGGGACTAGGTCAAGAGACCCAGTACTTC. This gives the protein CASSPGLGQETQYF.

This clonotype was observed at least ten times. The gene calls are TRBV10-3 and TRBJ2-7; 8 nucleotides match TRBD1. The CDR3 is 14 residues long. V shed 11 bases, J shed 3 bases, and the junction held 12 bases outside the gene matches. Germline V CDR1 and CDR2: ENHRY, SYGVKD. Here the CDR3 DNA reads TGTGCCGCTGAAGGGACGGGGACAGGCTACGAGCAGTACTTC. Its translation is CAAEGTGTGYEQYF.

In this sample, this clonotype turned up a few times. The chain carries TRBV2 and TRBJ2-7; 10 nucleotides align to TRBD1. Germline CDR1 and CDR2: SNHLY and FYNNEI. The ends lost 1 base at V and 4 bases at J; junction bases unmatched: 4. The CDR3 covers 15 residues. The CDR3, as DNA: TGTGCCAGCAGTGAAGTAGGGACAGGGGCTTACGAGCAGTACTTC. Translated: CASSEVGTGAYEQYF.

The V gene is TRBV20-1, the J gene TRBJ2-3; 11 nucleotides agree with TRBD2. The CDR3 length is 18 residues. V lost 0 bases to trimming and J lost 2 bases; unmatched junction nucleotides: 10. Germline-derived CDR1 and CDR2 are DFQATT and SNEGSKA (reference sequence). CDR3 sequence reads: CSARDSSLAGEITDTQYF. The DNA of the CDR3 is TGCAGTGCTAGAGATTCCTCACTAGCGGGGGAGATCACAGATACGCAGTATTTT.

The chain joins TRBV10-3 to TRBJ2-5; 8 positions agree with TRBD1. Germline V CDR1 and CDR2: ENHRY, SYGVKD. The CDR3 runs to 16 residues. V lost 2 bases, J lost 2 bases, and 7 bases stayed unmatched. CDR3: CAISEGSGGRQETQYF. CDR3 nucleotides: TGTGCCATCAGTGAGGGGTCAGGGGGCCGTCAAGAGACCCAGTACTTC.

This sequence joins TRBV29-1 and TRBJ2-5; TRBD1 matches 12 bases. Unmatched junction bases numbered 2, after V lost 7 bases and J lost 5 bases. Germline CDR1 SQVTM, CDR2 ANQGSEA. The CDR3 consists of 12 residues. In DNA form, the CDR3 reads TGCAGCGGCGGGACAGGGGGCGAGACCCAGTACTTC. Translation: CSGGTGGETQYF.

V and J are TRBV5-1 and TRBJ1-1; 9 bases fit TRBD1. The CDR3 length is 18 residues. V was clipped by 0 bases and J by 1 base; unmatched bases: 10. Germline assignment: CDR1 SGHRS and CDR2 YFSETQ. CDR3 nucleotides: TGCGCCAGCAGCTTGGACGGGACAGGGAAAAGTCCGAACACTGAAGCTTTCTTT. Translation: CASSLDGTGKSPNTEAFF.

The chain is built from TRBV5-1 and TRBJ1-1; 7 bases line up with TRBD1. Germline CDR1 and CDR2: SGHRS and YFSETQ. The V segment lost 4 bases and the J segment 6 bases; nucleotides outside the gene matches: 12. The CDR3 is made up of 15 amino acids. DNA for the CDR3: TGCGCCAGCAGCGCGGTGACAGGGACCTACGCTGAAGCTTTCTTT. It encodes CASSAVTGTYAEAFF.

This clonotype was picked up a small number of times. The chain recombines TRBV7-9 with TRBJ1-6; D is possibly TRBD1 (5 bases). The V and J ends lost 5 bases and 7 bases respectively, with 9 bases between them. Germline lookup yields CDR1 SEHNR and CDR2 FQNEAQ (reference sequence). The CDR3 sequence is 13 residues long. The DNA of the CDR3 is TGTGCCAGCAGCCGGGACGGCAATTCACCCCTCCACTTT. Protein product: CASSRDGNSPLHF.

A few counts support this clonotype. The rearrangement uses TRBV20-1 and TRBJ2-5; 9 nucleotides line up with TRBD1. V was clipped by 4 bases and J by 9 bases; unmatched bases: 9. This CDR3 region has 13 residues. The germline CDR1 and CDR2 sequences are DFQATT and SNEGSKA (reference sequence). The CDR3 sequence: CSAKGQGKGAQYF. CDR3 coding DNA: TGCAGTGCTAAGGGACAGGGAAAAGGGGCCCAGTACTTC.

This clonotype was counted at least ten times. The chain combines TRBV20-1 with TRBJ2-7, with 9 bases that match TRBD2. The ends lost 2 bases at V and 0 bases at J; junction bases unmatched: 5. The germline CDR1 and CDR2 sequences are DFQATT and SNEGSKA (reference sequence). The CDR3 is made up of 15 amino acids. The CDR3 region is CSARNSGGFSYEQYF. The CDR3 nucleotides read TGCAGTGCTAGAAATAGCGGGGGCTTCTCCTACGAGCAGTACTTC.

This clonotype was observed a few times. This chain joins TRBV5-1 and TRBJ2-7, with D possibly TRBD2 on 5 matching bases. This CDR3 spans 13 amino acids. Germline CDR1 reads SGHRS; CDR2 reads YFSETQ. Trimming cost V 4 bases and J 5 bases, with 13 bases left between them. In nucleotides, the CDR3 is TGCGCCAGCAGCGTGGGAGAGGTCCACGAGCAGTACTTC. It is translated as CASSVGEVHEQYF.

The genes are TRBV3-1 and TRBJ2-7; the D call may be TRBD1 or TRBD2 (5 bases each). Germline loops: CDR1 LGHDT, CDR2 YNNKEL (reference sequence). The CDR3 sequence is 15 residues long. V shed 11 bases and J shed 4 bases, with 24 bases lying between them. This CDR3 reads CAAKGRVGGIYEQYF. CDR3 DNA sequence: TGTGCCGCCAAAGGGCGGGTTGGGGGAATATACGAGCAGTACTTC.